Shown below are 5 T cell receptor beta chains from a single sample sequenced in a study of Graves' ophthalmopathy and Graves' hyperthyroidism. RNA transcripts provided the template for amplifying TCR beta CDR3 regions. Following a first-round RT-PCR that used HTBI primers, a second-round multiplex PCR was carried out. TCRdb re-analysed the multiplex PCR reads in MiXCR, keeping a single row per CDR3 protein. The sample includes almost 750,000 distinct CDR3 sequences, roughly two fifths of them seen just once. Sequences were obtained from peripheral blood. Source of these receptors: an adult man with Graves' ophthalmopathy.

This clonotype showed up many times. In DNA form, the CDR3 reads TGCAGCGTTGCTGTAGGGTGGGACTATGGCTACACCTTC. Protein: CSVAVGWDYGYTF. This chain links TRBV29-1 with TRBJ1-2; D not certain. V lost 4 bases and J 3 bases, leaving 12 bases between the germline ends. CDR3 length: 13 residues. In germline, CDR1 is SQVTM, CDR2 ANQGSEA.

This clonotype has a handful of counts. The chain has TRBV24-1 and TRBJ2-3; 8 bases agree with TRBD2. Unmatched junction bases numbered 4, after V lost 1 base and J lost 2 bases. There are 16 residues in the CDR3. Germline V gene sequence: CDR1 KGHDR, CDR2 SFDVKD. The CDR3 DNA reads TGTGCCACCAGTGATTTAGTAGCGGGAAACACAGATACGCAGTATTTT. This sequence encodes CATSDLVAGNTDTQYF.

The chain joins TRBV29-1 to TRBJ2-7, with TRBD2 identical over 14 bases. In germline, CDR1 is SQVTM, CDR2 ANQGSEA. The CDR3 consists of 14 residues. Germline trimming cut 5 bases from V and 5 bases from J; bases unmatched to any gene: 5. The CDR3 nucleotides read TGCAGCGTTAGACTAGCGGGAGGGTGGGACGAGCAGTACTTC. Its translation is CSVRLAGGWDEQYF.

This clonotype has a single count. A much larger clone lies a single base off, so this may be a read error. The CDR3 DNA follows: TGTGCCACCAGCAGAGAAGCGGGTTTGGGTAAGCAGTTCTTC. Translation: CATSREAGLGKQFF. The gene calls are TRBV15 and TRBJ2-5; TRBD2 might be the D (6 bases). The DNA end is a closer match to TRBJ2-1, so the J assignment may be wrong. The V gene's germline CDR1 is LNHNV and CDR2 YYDKDF (reference sequence). CDR3 length: 14 amino acids.

In its sample, this clonotype was seen once. Written as DNA, the CDR3 is TGTGCCAGCAGCGTTGCGTCGGCTGGAAACACCATATATTTT. It translates to CASSVASAGNTIYF. The chain employs TRBV25-1 and TRBJ1-3; D is unclear. The CDR3 totals 14 residues. Trimming left V 6 bases short and J 2 bases short, with 11 bases between. Germline loops: CDR1 MGHDK, CDR2 SYGVNS.